These 10 T cell receptor beta chains share one sample of origin, sequenced in a study of blood T cell repertoires in COVID-19. Produced via immunoSEQ multiplex PCR; TCRdb's table is partial and in-frame only. The sample consists of around 83,000 clones, 85% of them appearing once. Sequencing used peripheral blood. All receptors come from a woman in her 70s with acute or convalescent COVID-19.

The V gene is TRBV20-1, the J gene TRBJ1-4, with D tentatively TRBD1 (5 bases). The ends were cut back, 3 bases at V and 2 bases at J, with 13 bases in the middle. CDR1 and CDR2 from the germline V gene are DFQATT and SNEGSKA (reference sequence). This CDR3 has 15 amino acids. CDR3 coding DNA: TGCAGTGCTAGTAGGTTTGGGGCTACTAATGAAAAACTGTTTTTT. It is translated as CSASRFGATNEKLFF.

The chain combines TRBV7-9 with TRBJ1-4; tentatively, D is TRBD1 (6 bases). V was clipped by 3 bases and J by 5 bases, with 10 bases between them. Germline loops: CDR1 SEHNR, CDR2 FQNEAQ (reference sequence). This CDR3 has 14 residues. The CDR3 reads CASSLDRPNEKLFF. For the CDR3, the DNA is TGTGCCAGCAGCTTGGACAGACCAAATGAAAAACTGTTTTTT.

The chain has TRBV7-8 and TRBJ2-3; 7 positions match TRBD2. CDR1 is SGHVS, CDR2 FQNEAQ, per germline. This CDR3 comprises 15 residues. Losses at the gene ends were 1 base for V and 6 bases for J; bases not matched to a gene: 7. CDR3 sequence (DNA): TGTGCCAGCAGCTTAGGGCTAGCGGTACAGGATACGCAGTATTTT. This encodes CASSLGLAVQDTQYF.

The V call is TRBV2, the J call TRBJ2-7; TRBD1 might be the D (5 bases). CDR3 length: 13 residues. Germline V gene lookup returns CDR1 SNHLY and CDR2 FYNNEI. V lost 8 bases and J lost 3, with 14 bases in between. CDR3: CASDWQGSYEQYV. CDR3 nucleotide sequence: TGTGCCAGCGACTGGCAGGGTAGCTACGAGCAGTACGTC.

The rearrangement joins TRBV5-1 to TRBJ2-6, with D perhaps matching TRBD2 (6 bases). Germline V gene lookup returns CDR1 SGHRS and CDR2 YFSETQ. This CDR3 contains 17 residues. The germline V and J ends were trimmed by 4 bases and 0 bases, with 14 bases remaining between them. The CDR3 coding sequence is TGCGCCAGCAGCCTCCGGGACTCCAGCTCTGGGGCCAACGTCCTGACTTTC. Translation: CASSLRDSSSGANVLTF.

This clone has only one observation. This sequence joins TRBV5-3 and TRBJ2-7; D ambiguous. TRBV5-3 is an ORF for which the function is uncertain. Trimming took 4 bases from V and 7 from J, leaving 9 bases between them. The length of the CDR3 is 11 residues. CDR3 amino acids: CARSLAREQYV. The CDR3 bases are TGTGCCAGAAGCCTGGCCAGGGAGCAGTACGTC.

This sequence joins TRBV9 and TRBJ2-5; TRBD1 is a possible D gene (6 bases). Trimming removed 3 bases at V and 4 bases at J, with 10 bases between. The CDR3 length is 13 residues. The V gene's germline CDR1 is SGDLS and CDR2 YYNGEE. In DNA form, the CDR3 reads TGTGCCAGCAGCGCAGGGGCAGTAGAGACCCAGTACTTC. It specifies CASSAGAVETQYF. Filled out from reference TRBV9 and TRBJ2-5, the complete variable domain reads DSGVTQTPKHLITATGQRVTLRCSPRSGDLSVYWYQQSLDQGLQFLIQYYNGEERAKGNILERFSAQQFPDLHSELNLSSLELGDSALYFCASSAGAVETQYFGPGTRLLVL.

The chain is built from TRBV3-1 (or the pseudogene TRBV3-2) and TRBJ1-3, with D maybe TRBD1 (5 bases). This CDR3 comprises 16 residues. CDR1 LGHDT and CDR2 YNNKEL come from the germline V gene (reference sequence). V shed 3 bases and J shed 3 bases, with 15 bases lying between them. The CDR3 DNA reads TGTGCCAGCAGCCATGGGGCTGTAACCGGTGGAAACACCATATATTTT. This encodes CASSHGAVTGGNTIYF.

The rearrangement links TRBV7-2 to TRBJ1-1; 8 nucleotides agree with TRBD1. J lost 4 bases, V lost 5 bases, and 6 bases had no gene match. CDR1 and CDR2 (germline): SGHTA, FQGNSA. The CDR3 sequence is 14 residues long. As DNA, the CDR3 is TGTGCCAGCAGCGCAGGGGGCTGGGGCACTGAAGCTTTCTTT. Translation: CASSAGGWGTEAFF.

The rearrangement joins TRBV27 to TRBJ1-2, with 10 positions matching TRBD1. The CDR3 has 18 amino acids. Trimming removed 7 bases from V and 4 bases from J; junction bases left unmatched: 18. The germline V gene has CDR1 MNHEY and CDR2 SMNVEV (reference sequence). The CDR3, as DNA: TGTGCCAGCACCCCAAGCTGGTCCCGACAGGGGGCCGTCTATGGCTACACCTTC. Translating gives CASTPSWSRQGAVYGYTF.